This T cell receptor beta chain was documented in a study of blood T cell repertoires in COVID-19. Across the study: Collection of acute and convalescent COVID-19 samples took place in the United States, Italy and Spain.

Germline assignment: CDR1 MNHEY and CDR2 SMNVEV (reference sequence). This CDR3 region has 16 residues. V shed 6 bases and J 8 bases; nucleotides not matched to a gene: 17. The method was immunoSEQ multiplex PCR; TCRdb's version includes in-frame clones alone and lacks a portion of them. This table has around 270,000 clones, around 88% appearing once. This clone came up once. This sequence originates from a man aged 25 to 40 with active or convalescent COVID-19. Material for sequencing was peripheral blood. This chain uses TRBV27 with TRBJ1-2; 8 positions match TRBD1. This chain's CDR3 is CASSPGVKGQGRGYTF. CDR3 sequence (DNA): TGTGCCAGCAGCCCCGGCGTCAAAGGACAGGGTCGAGGCTACACCTTC.